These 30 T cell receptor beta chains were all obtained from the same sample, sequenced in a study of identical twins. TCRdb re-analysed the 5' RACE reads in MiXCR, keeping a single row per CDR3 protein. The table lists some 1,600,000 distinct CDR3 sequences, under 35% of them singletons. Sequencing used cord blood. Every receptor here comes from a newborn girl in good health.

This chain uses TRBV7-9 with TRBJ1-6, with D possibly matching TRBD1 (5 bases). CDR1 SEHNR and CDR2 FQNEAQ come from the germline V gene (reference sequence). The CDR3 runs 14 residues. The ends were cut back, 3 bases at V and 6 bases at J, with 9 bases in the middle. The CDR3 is CASSFRGSNSPLHF. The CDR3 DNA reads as TGTGCCAGCAGCTTTAGGGGTTCTAATTCACCCCTCCACTTT.

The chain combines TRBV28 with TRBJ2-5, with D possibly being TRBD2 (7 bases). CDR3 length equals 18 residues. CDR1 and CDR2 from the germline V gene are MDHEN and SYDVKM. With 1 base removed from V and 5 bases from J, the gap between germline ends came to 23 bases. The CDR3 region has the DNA TGTGCCAGCAGTTTATTAAGTCGCGGGGGCGGGGTTGTTGAGACCCAGTACTTC. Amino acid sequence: CASSLLSRGGGVVETQYF. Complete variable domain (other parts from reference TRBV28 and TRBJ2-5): DVKVTQSSRYLVKRTGEKVFLECVQDMDHENMFWYRQDPGLGLRLIYFSYDVKMKEKGDIPEGYSVSREKKERFSLILESASTNQTSMYLCASSLLSRGGGVVETQYFGPGTRLLVL.

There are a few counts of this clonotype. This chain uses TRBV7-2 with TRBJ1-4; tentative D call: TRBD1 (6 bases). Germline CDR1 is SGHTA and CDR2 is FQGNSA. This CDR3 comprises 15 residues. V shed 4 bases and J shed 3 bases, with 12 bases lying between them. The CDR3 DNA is TGTGCCAGCAGCTCCGAACAGGGTCCTAATGAAAAACTGTTTTTT. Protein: CASSSEQGPNEKLFF.

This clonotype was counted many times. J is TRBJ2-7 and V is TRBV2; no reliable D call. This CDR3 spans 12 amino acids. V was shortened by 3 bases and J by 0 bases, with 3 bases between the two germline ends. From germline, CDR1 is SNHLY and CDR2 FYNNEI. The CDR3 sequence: CASSESSYEQYF. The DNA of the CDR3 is TGTGCCAGCAGTGAGAGCTCCTACGAGCAGTACTTC.

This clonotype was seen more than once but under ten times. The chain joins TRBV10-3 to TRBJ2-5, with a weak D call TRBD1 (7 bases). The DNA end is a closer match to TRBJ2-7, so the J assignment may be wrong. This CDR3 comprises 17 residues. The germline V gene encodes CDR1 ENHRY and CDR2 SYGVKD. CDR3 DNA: TGTGCCATCAGTTCAACACTAAACAGGGGAGGACTGTACGAGCAGTACTTC. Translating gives CAISSTLNRGGLYEQYF.

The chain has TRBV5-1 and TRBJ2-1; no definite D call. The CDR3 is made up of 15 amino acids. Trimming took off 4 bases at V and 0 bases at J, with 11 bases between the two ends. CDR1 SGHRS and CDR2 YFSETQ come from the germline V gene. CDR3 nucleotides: TGCGCCAGCAGCGTAGACACCTTCTCCTACAATGAGCAGTTCTTC. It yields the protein CASSVDTFSYNEQFF. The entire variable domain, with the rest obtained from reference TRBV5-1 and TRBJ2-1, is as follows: KAGVTQTPRYLIKTRGQQVTLSCSPISGHRSVSWYQQTPGQGLQFLFEYFSETQRNKGNFPGRFSGRQFSNSRSEMNVSTLELGDSALYLCASSVDTFSYNEQFFGPGTRLTVL.

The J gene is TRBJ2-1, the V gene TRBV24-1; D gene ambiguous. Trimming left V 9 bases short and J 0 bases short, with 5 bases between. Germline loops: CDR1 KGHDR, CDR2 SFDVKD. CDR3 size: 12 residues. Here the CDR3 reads CATLSSYNEQFF. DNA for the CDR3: TGTGCCACCCTGAGCTCCTACAATGAGCAGTTCTTC.

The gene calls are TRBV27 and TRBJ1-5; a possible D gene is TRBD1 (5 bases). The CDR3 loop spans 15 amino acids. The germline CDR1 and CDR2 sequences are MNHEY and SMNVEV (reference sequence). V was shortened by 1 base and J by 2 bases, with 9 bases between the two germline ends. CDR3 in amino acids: CASSLFATGNQPQHF. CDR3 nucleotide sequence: TGTGCCAGCAGTTTATTTGCGACAGGCAATCAGCCCCAGCATTTT.

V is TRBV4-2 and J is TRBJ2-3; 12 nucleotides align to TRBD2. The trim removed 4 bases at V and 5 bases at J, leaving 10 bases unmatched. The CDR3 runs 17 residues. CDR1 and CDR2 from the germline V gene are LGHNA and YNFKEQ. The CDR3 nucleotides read TGTGCCAGCAGCCGGTTACTAGCGGGGGGTGTGGGAGATACGCAGTATTTT. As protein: CASSRLLAGGVGDTQYF.

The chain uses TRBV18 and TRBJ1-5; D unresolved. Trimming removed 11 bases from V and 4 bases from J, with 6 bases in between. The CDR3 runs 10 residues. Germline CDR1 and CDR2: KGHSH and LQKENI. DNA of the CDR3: TGTGCCGGCTATAATCAGCCCCAGCATTTT. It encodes CAGYNQPQHF.

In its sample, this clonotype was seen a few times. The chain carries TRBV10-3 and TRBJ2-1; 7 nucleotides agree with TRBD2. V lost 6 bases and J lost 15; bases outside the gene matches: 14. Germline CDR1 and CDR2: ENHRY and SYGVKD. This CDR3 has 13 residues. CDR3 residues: CAISLTSGLSRFF. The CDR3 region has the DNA TGTGCCATCAGCCTTACCTCGGGACTAAGTCGGTTCTTC.

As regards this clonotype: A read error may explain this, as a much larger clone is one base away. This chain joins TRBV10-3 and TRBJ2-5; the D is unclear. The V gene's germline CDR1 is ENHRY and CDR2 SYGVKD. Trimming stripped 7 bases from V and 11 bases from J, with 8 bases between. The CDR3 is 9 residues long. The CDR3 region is CAITYVQYF. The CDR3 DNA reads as TGTGCCATCACGTACGTGCAGTACTTC.

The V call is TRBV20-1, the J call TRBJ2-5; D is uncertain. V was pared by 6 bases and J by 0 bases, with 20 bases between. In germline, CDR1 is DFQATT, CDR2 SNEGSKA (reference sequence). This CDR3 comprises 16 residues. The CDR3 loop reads CSAARESGEYQETQYF. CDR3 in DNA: TGCAGTGCCGCCCGAGAGTCAGGCGAGTACCAAGAGACCCAGTACTTC.

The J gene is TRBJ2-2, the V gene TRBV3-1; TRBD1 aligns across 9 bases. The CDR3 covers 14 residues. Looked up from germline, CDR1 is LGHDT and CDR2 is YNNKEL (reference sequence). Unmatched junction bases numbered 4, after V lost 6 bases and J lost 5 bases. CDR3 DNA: TGTGCCAGCAGGGGACAGGGAGAGACCGGGGAGCTGTTTTTT. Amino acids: CASRGQGETGELFF.

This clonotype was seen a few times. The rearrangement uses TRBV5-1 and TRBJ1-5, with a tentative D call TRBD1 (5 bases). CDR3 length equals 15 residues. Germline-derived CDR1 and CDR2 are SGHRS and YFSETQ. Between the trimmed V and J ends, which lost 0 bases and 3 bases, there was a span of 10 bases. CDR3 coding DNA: TGCGCCAGCAGCTTGGCGGGGGTGAACAATCAGCCCCAGCATTTT. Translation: CASSLAGVNNQPQHF.

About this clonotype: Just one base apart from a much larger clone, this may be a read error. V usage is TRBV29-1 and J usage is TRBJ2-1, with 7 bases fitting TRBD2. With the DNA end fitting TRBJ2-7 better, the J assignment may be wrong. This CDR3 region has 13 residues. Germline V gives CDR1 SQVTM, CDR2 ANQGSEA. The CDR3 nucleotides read TGCAGCGTTGAGCCAGCGGGACCCAATGAGCAGTACTTC. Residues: CSVEPAGPNEQYF.

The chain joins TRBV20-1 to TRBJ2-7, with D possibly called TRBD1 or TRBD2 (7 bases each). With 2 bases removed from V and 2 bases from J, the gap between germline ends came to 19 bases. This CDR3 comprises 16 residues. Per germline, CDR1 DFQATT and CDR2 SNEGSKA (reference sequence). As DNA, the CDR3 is TGCAGTGCTAGAAAATGGCAGGGGGGGAGAACCTACGAGCAGTACTTC. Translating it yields CSARKWQGGRTYEQYF.

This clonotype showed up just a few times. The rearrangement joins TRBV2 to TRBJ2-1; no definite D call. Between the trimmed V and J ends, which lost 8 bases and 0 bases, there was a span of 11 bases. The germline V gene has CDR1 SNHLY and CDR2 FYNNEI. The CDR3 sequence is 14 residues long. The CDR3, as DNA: TGTGCCAGCGAGAATCGGGCCTCCTACAATGAGCAGTTCTTC. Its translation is CASENRASYNEQFF.

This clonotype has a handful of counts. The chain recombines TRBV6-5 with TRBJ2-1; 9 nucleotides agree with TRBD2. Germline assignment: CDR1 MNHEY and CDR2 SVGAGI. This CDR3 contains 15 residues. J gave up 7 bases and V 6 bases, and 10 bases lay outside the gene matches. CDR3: CASSWVAGVGNEQFF. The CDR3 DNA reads TGTGCCAGCAGCTGGGTAGCGGGAGTCGGAAATGAGCAGTTCTTC.

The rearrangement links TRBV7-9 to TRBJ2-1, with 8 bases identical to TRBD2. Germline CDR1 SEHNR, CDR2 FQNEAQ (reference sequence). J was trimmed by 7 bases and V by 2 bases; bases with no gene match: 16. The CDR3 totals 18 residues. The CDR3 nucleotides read TGTGCCAGCAGCTTATCCGGTGAGTGGAGCGGGAGTGCAAATGAGCAGTTCTTC. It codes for CASSLSGEWSGSANEQFF.

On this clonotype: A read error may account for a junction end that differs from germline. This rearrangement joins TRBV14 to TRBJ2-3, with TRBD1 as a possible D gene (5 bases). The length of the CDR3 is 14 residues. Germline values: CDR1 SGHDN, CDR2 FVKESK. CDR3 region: CASSQNLGPDTRYF. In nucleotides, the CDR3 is TGTGCCAGCAGCCAAAATCTGGGGCCAGATACGCGGTATTTT.

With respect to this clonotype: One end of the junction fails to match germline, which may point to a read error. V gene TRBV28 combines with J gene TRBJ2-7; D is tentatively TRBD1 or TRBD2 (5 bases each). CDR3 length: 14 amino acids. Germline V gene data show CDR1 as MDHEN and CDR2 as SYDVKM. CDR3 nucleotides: TGTGCCAACAGTTCACCATCCGTGAGGGGCGAGCAGTACTTC. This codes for CANSSPSVRGEQYF.

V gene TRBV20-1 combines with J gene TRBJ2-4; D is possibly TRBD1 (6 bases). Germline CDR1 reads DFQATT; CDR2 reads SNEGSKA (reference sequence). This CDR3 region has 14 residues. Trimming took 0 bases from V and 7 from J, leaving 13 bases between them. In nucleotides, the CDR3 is TGCAGTGCTAGAGATGGGGACACCCCTAACATTCAGTACTTC. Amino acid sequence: CSARDGDTPNIQYF.

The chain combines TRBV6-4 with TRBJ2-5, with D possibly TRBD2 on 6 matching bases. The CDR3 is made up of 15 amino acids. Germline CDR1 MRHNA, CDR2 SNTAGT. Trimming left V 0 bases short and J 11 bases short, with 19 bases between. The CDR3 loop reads CASSDSWRDLDEQYF. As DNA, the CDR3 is TGTGCCAGCAGTGACTCTTGGCGGGATCTCGATGAGCAGTACTTC.

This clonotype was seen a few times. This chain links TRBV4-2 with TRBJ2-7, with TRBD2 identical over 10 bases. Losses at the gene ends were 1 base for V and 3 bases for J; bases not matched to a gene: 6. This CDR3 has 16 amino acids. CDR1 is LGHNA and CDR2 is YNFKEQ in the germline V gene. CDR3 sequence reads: CASSQASGGPDYEQYF. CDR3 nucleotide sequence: TGTGCCAGCAGCCAAGCTAGCGGGGGCCCCGACTACGAGCAGTACTTC.

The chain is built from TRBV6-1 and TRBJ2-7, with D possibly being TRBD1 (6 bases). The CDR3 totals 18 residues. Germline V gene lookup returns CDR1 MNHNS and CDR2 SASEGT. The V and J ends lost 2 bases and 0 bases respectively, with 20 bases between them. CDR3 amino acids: CASSELQGTGTSSYEQYF. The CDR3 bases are TGTGCCAGCAGTGAACTACAGGGCACAGGGACGAGCTCCTACGAGCAGTACTTC.

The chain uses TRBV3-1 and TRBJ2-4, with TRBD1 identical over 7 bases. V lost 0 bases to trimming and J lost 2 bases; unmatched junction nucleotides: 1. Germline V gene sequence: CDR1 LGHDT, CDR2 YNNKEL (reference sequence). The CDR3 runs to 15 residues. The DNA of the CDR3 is TGTGCCAGCAGCCAAGAACAGGGGACCAAAAACATTCAGTACTTC. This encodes CASSQEQGTKNIQYF. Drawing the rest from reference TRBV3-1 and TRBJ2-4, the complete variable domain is DTAVSQTPKYLVTQMGNDKSIKCEQNLGHDTMYWYKQDSKKFLKIMFSYNNKELIINETVPNRFSPKSPDKAHLNLHINSLELGDSAVYFCASSQEQGTKNIQYFGAGTRLSVL.

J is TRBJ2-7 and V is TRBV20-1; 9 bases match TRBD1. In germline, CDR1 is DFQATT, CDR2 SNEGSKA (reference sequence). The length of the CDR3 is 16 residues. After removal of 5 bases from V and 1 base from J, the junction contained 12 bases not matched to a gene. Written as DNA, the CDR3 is TGCAGTGCTTCCACAGGGGGCCCAGGTAGATCCTACGAGCAGTACTTC. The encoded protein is CSASTGGPGRSYEQYF.

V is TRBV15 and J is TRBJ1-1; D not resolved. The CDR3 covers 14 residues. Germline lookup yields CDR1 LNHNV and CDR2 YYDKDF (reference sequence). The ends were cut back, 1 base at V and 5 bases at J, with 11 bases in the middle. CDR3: CATSRGWGWTEAFF. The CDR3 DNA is TGTGCCACCAGCAGAGGATGGGGTTGGACTGAAGCTTTCTTT.

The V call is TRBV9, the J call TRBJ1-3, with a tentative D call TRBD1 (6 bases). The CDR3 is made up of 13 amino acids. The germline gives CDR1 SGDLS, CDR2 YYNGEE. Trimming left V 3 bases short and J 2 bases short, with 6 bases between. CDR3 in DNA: TGTGCCAGCAGCGACAGGGCTGGAAACACCATATATTTT. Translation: CASSDRAGNTIYF.